This T cell receptor beta chain emerged from a study of regulatory T cells in long-lasting Graves disease. Looking at the study overall: Persistent Graves' disease denoted over 5 years of antithyroid drugs plus positive TSH receptor antibodies.

The TCR beta library used iRepertoire HTBI primers with Arm-PCR amplification of CDR3. Source study methods: Samples revealed approximately 60 TRBV and 14 TRBJ segments. A single record per CDR3 protein comes from TCRdb applying MiXCR to the multiplex PCR reads. The V and J calls were determined by TCRdb, not by the authors. The data hold 300,000 or so distinct CDR3 sequences, with about 20% observed a single time. Germline CDR1 and CDR2: SGHTA and FQGNSA. The CDR3 contains 16 residues. V dropped 6 bases and J dropped 7; count of bases not matched to a gene: 11. Regarding time point: persistent/refractory GD, antithyroid drugs over 5 years with positive TRAb. RNA isolated from PBMCs was used to make the TCR library. In Xi'an, China, an endocrinology department was the source of patients.

The sequence derives from a female donor with Graves disease. Sequenced here: peripheral blood mononuclear cells (PBMCs), sampled when the disease was refractory, from a patient treated with antithyroid drugs. The rearrangement links TRBV7-2 to TRBJ1-5, with 11 bases fitting TRBD1. CDR3 sequence: CASSPLYGTGGQPQHF. Written as DNA, the CDR3 is TGTGCCAGCAGTCCATTGTACGGGACAGGGGGGCAGCCCCAGCATTTT.